The TCR beta chain described here comes from a study of blood T cell repertoires in COVID-19. Generated by immunoSEQ multiplex PCR, the TCRdb table keeps only in-frame clones and is missing some. The table shows about 14,000 clones, with about 86% occurring only once. The germline CDR1 and CDR2 sequences are KGHDR and SFDVKD. V was cut by 5 bases and J by 0 bases, with 7 bases left in between. The CDR3 contains 14 residues. This TCR was sampled from a man aged 55 to 70 with acute or convalescent COVID-19. The chain is built from TRBV24-1 and TRBJ1-5; D ambiguous. The sample was peripheral blood. CDR3 nucleotides: TGTGCCACCAGTGTTACCGGTAGCAATCAGCCCCAGCATTTT. The encoded protein is CATSVTGSNQPQHF.